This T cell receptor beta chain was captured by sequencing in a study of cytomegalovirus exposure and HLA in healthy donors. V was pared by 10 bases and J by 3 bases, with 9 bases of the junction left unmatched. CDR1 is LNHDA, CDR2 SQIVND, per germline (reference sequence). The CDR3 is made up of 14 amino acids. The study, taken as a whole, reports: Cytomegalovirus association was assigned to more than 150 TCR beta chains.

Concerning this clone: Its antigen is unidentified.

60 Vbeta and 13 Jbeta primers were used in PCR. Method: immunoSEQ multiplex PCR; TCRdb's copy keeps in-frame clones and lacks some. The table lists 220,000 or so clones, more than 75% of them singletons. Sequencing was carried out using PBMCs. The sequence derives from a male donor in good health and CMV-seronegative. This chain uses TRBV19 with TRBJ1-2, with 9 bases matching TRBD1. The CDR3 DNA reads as TGTGCCACCTCGGACAGGGGATTAGACTATGGCTACACCTTC. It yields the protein CATSDRGLDYGYTF.